The entry below describes one T cell receptor beta chain. Its antigen is not identified. These data originate in a study of T cell responses to AZD1222 COVID-19 vaccine. The overall study: Analysis merged second doses at about 4 or about 12 weeks. Notes on the study in general: Spike-specific TCR repertoires showed rising breadth and depth after two AZD1222 doses. The donor cohort was predominantly white British with a female majority, and clonal diversity may have been underestimated. Baseline seropositivity characterized only six AZD1222 recipients.

Generated by immunoSEQ multiplex PCR, the TCRdb table keeps only in-frame clones and is missing some. The sample has more than 85,000 clones, 88% seen once; the top ten hold approximately 10%. The sample in question was peripheral blood, obtained on day 0 of AZD1222 vaccination. This TCR derives from an adult in good health.

The CDR3 region is CASSTVAGWSNEQFF. The CDR3 DNA sequence: TGTGCCAGCAGCACCGTAGCAGGTTGGTCCAATGAGCAGTTCTTC. The chain uses TRBV7-6 and TRBJ2-1; no firm D call. The CDR3 has 15 residues. The V end lost 5 bases, the J end lost 6 bases, and 17 bases lay between the germline ends. Germline CDR1 is SGHVS and CDR2 is FNYEAQ.